The subject of this entry is one T cell receptor beta chain. TCRdb's table, derived via immunoSEQ multiplex PCR, lists solely in-frame clones and lacks some. The sample has about 200,000 clones, approximately 86% seen once. This entry belongs to a study of blood T cell repertoires in COVID-19. On the study more broadly: Whether acute or convalescent, the COVID-19 samples came from the United States, Italy and Spain.

The receptor was derived from a man between 60 and 75 years old with acute or convalescent COVID-19. The sequenced sample consisted of peripheral blood.

CDR3 bases: TGTGCCAGCAGCCCTACCCGGGGGGCCGGCACAGATACGCAGTATTTT. Protein product: CASSPTRGAGTDTQYF. The chain couples TRBV7-3 to TRBJ2-3; D may be TRBD2 (7 bases). Germline assignment: CDR1 SGHTA and CDR2 FQGTGA. This CDR3 is built from 16 residues. V was pared by 5 bases and J by 1 base, with 16 bases between.